A selection of T cell receptor beta chains follows, all from one sample in a study of shared clonotypes between healthy human individuals. Only in-frame clones appear in the TCRdb table, and some are missing; sequencing was by immunoSEQ multiplex PCR. Of about 2,500,000 clones in the sample, around nine tenths are singletons; the top ten hold more than 0.12%. The source material was naive CD4+ T cells sorted from blood. All receptors derive from a man aged 18-30 years in good health. Both conserved end residues are part of each CDR3. The order of the fields is D gene, clone size, J gene, V gene, CDR3 DNA, CDR3 protein. The D gene is left open where the match is weak. Clone size, where shown, is once, few, many, or a class for clones that have expanded.

NA NA TRBJ2-7 TRBV6-4 TGTGCCAGCAGTGACAGGGAGGACTGCAGCTCCTACGAGCAGTACTTC CASSDREDCSSYEQYF
NA NA TRBJ1-6 TRBV2 TGTGCCAGCAGTGCCTGGACCGCCGATTCACCCCTCCACTTT CASSAWTADSPLHF
NA NA TRBJ1-5 TRBV27 TGTGCCAGCAGTCCCGTGGGGGCCGATCAGCCCCAGCATTTT CASSPVGADQPQHF
NA NA TRBJ2-2 TRBV5-4 TGTGCCAGCAGCTTGGGCAGGTCGAACACCGGGGAGCTGTTTTTT CASSLGRSNTGELFF
NA NA TRBJ1-4 TRBV7-9 TGTGCCAGCAGCTTCGACACGCCGAATGAAAAACTGTTTTTT CASSFDTPNEKLFF
NA NA TRBJ2-1 TRBV11-2 TGTGCCAGCAGCTTGGGTACCCGAGGCGGGGGCTCGAACAATGAGCAGTTCTTC CASSLGTRGGGSNNEQFF
NA NA TRBJ1-1 TRBV7-6 TGTGCCAGCAGCTTCCTGGACAAGGAAGCTTTCTTT CASSFLDKEAFF
TRBD2 NA TRBJ2-3 TRBV5-1 TGCGCCAGCAGCTTGGAGGCGGGAGCTAGGGCAGATACGCAGTATTTT CASSLEAGARADTQYF
NA few TRBJ1-5 TRBV18 TGTGCCAGCTCACCGTCGGATAGCAATCAGCCCCAGCATTTT CASSPSDSNQPQHF
NA NA TRBJ1-5 TRBV2 TGTGCCAGCAGGGACGCCCCTGGAGGCAATCAGCCCCAGCATTTT CASRDAPGGNQPQHF
NA NA TRBJ2-7 TRBV10-3 TGTGCCATCAGTGACGGTGGGGAGCAGTACTTC CAISDGGEQYF
NA once TRBJ2-1 TRBV10-1 TGCGCCAGCAGTGAGTCGAGTCGAGGGTCGAGGAATGAGCAGTTCTTC CASSESSRGSRNEQFF
TRBD1 few TRBJ1-5 TRBV7-9 TGTGCCAGCAGCTACCAGGGGGCTCAGCCCCAGCATTTT CASSYQGAQPQHF
NA NA TRBJ2-3 TRBV21-1 TGTGCCAGCAGCAAGACTAGACCAGATACGCAGTATTTT CASSKTRPDTQYF
TRBD2 NA TRBJ2-7 TRBV30 TGTGCCTGTACACAGGGGCTACTAGCGGGCGAGCAGTACTTC CACTQGLLAGEQYF
NA NA TRBJ2-2 TRBV4-1 TGCGCCAGCAGCCAAGCCCGGAAGTCGAACACCGGGGAGCTGTTTTTT CASSQARKSNTGELFF
NA NA TRBJ1-5 TRBV7-8 TGTGCCAGCAGCTTAGATGGAAGGGGCGGTCAGCCCCAGCATTTT CASSLDGRGGQPQHF
NA NA TRBJ2-3 TRBV5-4 TGTGCCAGCAGCTTGTGGGCGGCTAGCACAGATACGCAGTATTTT CASSLWAASTDTQYF
NA NA TRBJ2-1 TRBV11-2 TGTGCCAGCAGCCCCCTTGCTGGTTACAATGAGCAGTTCTTC CASSPLAGYNEQFF
TRBD1 NA TRBJ1-4 TRBV18 TGTGCCAGCTCACGGGACAGCAATGAAAAACTGTTTTTT CASSRDSNEKLFF
NA NA TRBJ1-6 TRBV6-1 TGTGCCAGCACTCGGGACCAGGGGATCTCACCCCTCCACTTT CASTRDQGISPLHF
TRBD1 NA TRBJ2-1 TRBV6-1 TGTGCCAGCAGGCCGGGACAGGGAAACAATGAGCAGTTCTTC CASRPGQGNNEQFF
TRBD2 NA TRBJ2-3 TRBV10-1 TGCGCCAGCAGTGAGGGGACTAGGGATACGCAGTATTTT CASSEGTRDTQYF
TRBD2 NA TRBJ2-7 TRBV5-1 TGCGCCAGCAGCTTCGAGCGGGAGGACCAGGGCGAGCAGTACTTC CASSFEREDQGEQYF
NA NA TRBJ1-4 TRBV18 TGTGCCAGCTCCCAGGTGAATCTGTTTTTT CASSQVNLFF
TRBD1 NA TRBJ1-1 TRBV5-1 TGCGCCAGCAGCACCCCGGACAGGAGGAGCACTGAAGCTTTCTTT CASSTPDRRSTEAFF
NA NA TRBJ1-3 TRBV6-6 TGTGCCAGCAAGAGTGGGGTGAACCCTGGAAACACCATATATTTT CASKSGVNPGNTIYF
NA NA TRBJ1-3 TRBV5-5 TGTGCCAGCAGCTTGGAAATGGGGGCTGGAAACACCATATATTTT CASSLEMGAGNTIYF
NA NA TRBJ2-1 TRBV9 TGTGCCAGCAGCGTAGCTGAGTGGATTGAGCAGTTCTTC CASSVAEWIEQFF
TRBD2 NA TRBJ2-5 TRBV7-2 TGTGCCAGCAGCTTACGACGGAGATTTAGAGCGGGAGGCCAAGAGACCCAGTACTTC CASSLRRRFRAGGQETQYF
TRBD1 NA TRBJ2-3 TRBV7-9 TGTGCCAACATGGACTCAGACAGGGGGAGGGAAGATACGCAGTATTTT CANMDSDRGREDTQYF
NA NA TRBJ2-4 TRBV7-2 TGTGCCAGCAGCTTAGGGGAGGCCATTCAGTACTTC CASSLGEAIQYF
TRBD1 NA TRBJ2-3 TRBV6-6 TGTGCCAGCAGGACAGGGGGCCTTCGCACAGATACGCAGTATTTT CASRTGGLRTDTQYF
TRBD1 NA TRBJ2-2 TRBV12-5 TGTGCTAGTGTCGGGGACAGCAGCACCGGGGAGCTGTTTTTT CASVGDSSTGELFF
NA NA TRBJ1-6 TRBV10-3 TGTGCCACCGCAGGGAGCAATTCACCCCTCCACTTT CATAGSNSPLHF
NA NA TRBJ2-7 TRBV5-6 TGTGCCAGCAGCTTACAGTACGAGCAGTACTTC CASSLQYEQYF
NA NA TRBJ1-1 TRBV27 TGTGCCAGCAGTTTACTCGGACTGGGAATGAACACTGAAGCTTTCTTT CASSLLGLGMNTEAFF
TRBD1 NA TRBJ1-6 TRBV7-9 TGTGCCAGCAGCTCTACGGACAGGGAAAATTCACCCCTCCACTTT CASSSTDRENSPLHF
NA NA TRBJ1-5 TRBV19 TGTGCCAGCATTAGGACAGCCGTCAGCAATCAGCCCCAGCATTTT CASIRTAVSNQPQHF
TRBD1 NA TRBJ2-7 TRBV19 TGTGCCAGTAGTTACAGGGGGCTTGCCTACGAGCAGTACTTC CASSYRGLAYEQYF
NA NA TRBJ1-3 TRBV5-6 TGTGCCAGCAGCCTCCCCGGAGTCCGAAACACCATATATTTT CASSLPGVRNTIYF
NA NA TRBJ1-1 TRBV10-3 TGTGCCATCAGTGATACAGCGACTGAAGCTTTCTTT CAISDTATEAFF
NA NA TRBJ2-1 TRBV7-2 TGTGCCAGCAGCCAATGGAACAATGAGCAGTTCTTC CASSQWNNEQFF
NA NA TRBJ1-3 TRBV2 TGTGCCAGCAGTGAGGGAAATGGAAACACCATATATTTT CASSEGNGNTIYF
NA NA TRBJ2-1 TRBV29-1 TGCAGCGTTGAACAGGAATGGGAGCAGTTCTTC CSVEQEWEQFF
NA NA TRBJ1-3 TRBV10-3 TGTGCCATCAGTGGGGGGCTTGGTGGAAACACCATATATTTT CAISGGLGGNTIYF
NA NA TRBJ2-5 TRBV11-3 TGTGCCAGCAGCTCCTCCTACGGCGGGGAGCAAGAGACCCAGTACTTC CASSSSYGGEQETQYF
NA NA TRBJ2-2 TRBV19 TGTGCCAGTAGTGTACCGGGACAAACCAACACCGGGGAGCTGTTTTTT CASSVPGQTNTGELFF
NA NA TRBJ2-3 TRBV9 TGTGCCAGCAGCGTAGCTATTCCCGGTTCGGGCACAGATACGCAGTATTTT CASSVAIPGSGTDTQYF
NA NA TRBJ1-5 TRBV7-2 TGTGCCAGCAGTACGGACTCTCCGGGAACTCAGCCCCAGCATTTT CASSTDSPGTQPQHF
NA NA TRBJ1-6 TRBV6-1 TGTGCCAGCAGTGAAATGGTCTATTCACCCCTCCACTTT CASSEMVYSPLHF
NA NA TRBJ1-1 TRBV2 TGTGCCAGCAGTGAAGCGCCGCTCACTGAAGCTTTCTTT CASSEAPLTEAFF
NA NA TRBJ1-4 TRBV4-1 TGCGCCAGCAGCCAAGATTGGCGTGTTGGGGAAAAACTGTTTTTT CASSQDWRVGEKLFF
NA NA TRBJ2-7 TRBV27 TGTGCCAGCAGTTTAATGGCCCGGTCCAGGGAGCAGTACTTC CASSLMARSREQYF
NA NA TRBJ2-7 TRBV11-2 TGTGCCAGCAGCTTCAGCTCCTACGAGCAGTACTTC CASSFSSYEQYF